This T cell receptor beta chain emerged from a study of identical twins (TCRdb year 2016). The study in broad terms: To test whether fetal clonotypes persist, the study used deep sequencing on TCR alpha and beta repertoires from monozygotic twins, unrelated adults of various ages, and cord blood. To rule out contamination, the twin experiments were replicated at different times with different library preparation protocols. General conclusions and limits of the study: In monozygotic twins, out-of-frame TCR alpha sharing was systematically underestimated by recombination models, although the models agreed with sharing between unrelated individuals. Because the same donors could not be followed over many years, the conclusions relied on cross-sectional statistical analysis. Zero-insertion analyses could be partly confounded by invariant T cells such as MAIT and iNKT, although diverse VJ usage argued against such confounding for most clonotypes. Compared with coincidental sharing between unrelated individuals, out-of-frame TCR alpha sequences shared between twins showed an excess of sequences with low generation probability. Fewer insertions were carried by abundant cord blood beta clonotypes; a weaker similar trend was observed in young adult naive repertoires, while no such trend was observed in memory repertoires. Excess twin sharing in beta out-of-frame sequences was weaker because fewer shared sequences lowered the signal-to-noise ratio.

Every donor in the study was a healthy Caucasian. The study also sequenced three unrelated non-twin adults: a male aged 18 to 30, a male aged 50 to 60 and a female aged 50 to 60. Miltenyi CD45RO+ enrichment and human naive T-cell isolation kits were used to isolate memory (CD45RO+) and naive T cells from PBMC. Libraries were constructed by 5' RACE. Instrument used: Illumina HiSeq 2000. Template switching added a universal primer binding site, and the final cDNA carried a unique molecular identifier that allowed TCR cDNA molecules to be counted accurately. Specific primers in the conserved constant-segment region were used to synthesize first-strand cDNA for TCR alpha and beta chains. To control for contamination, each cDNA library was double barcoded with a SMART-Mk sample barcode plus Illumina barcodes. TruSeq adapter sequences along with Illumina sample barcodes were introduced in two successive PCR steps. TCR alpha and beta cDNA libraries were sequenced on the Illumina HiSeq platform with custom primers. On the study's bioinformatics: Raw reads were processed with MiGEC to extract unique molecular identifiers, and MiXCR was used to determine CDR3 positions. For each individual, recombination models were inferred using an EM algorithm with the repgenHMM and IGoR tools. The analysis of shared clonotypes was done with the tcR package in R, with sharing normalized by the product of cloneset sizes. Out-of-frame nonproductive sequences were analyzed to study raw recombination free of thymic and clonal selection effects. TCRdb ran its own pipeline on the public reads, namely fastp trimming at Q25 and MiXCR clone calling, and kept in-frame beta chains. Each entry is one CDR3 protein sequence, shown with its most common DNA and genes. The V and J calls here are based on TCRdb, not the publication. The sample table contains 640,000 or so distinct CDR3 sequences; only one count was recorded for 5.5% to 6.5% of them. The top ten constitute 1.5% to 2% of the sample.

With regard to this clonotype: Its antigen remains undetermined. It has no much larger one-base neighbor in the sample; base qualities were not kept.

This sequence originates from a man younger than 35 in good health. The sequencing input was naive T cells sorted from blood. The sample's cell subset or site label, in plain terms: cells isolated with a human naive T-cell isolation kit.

The CDR3 region reads CASSIDHGVNTEAFF. The DNA reads as follows: TGTGCCAGTAGTATAGATCACGGCGTGAACACTGAAGCTTTCTTT. Here the chain combines TRBV19 and TRBJ1-1; the D gene identity is not certain. V is reduced by 0 bases and J by 0 bases, leaving a spacing of 8 bases between them. From a lookup of the germline V gene (reference sequence), CDR1 and CDR2 are LNHDA and SQIVND. From the cysteine through the phenylalanine, the CDR3 covers 15 amino acids. Here the CDR3 DNA is all that survives: 45 bases in frame from base 1.